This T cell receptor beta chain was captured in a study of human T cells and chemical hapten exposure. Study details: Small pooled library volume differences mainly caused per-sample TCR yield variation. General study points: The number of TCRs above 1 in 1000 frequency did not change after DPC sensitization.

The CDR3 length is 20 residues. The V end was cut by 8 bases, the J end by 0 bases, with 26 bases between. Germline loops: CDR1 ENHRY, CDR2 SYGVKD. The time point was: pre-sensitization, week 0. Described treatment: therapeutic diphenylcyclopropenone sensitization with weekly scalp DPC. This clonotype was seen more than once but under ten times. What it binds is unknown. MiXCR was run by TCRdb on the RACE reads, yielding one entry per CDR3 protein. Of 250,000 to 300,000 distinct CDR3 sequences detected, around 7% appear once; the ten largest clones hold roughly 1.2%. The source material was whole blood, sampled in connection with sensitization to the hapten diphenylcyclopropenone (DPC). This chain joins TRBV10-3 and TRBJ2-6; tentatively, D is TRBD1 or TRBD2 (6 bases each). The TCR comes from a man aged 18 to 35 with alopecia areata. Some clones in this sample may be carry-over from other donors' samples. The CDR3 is CAIWRRGTTGPDSGANVLTF. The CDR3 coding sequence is TGTGCCATCTGGCGACGGGGGACAACAGGACCGGACTCTGGGGCCAACGTCCTGACTTTC.